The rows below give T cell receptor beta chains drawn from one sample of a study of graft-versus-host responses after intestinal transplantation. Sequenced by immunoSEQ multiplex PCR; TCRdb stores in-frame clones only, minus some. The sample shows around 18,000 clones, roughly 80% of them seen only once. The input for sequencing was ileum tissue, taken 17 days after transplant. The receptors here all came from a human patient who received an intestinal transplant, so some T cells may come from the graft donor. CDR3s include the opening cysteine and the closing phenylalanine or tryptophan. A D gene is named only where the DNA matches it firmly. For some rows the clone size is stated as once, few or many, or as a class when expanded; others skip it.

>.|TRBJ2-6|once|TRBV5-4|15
TGTGCCAGCAGTCGGAGCGGATCTGGGGCCAACGTCCTGACTTTC
CASSRSGSGANVLTF
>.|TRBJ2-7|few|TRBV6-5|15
TGTGCCAGCAGTTACTCTATCAGGGCGATCTACGAGCAGTACTTC
CASSYSIRAIYEQYF
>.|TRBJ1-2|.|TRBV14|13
TGTGCCAGCAGCCCGGGACCGAGCTATGGCTACACCTTC
CASSPGPSYGYTF
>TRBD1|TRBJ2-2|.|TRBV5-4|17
TGTGCCAGCAGCTTGAACCCGGACAGGGCGGCCACCGGGGAGCTGTTTTTT
CASSLNPDRAATGELFF
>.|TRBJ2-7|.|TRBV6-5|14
TGTGCCAGCAGTTACTCGTCCGATACCTACGAGCAGTACTTC
CASSYSSDTYEQYF
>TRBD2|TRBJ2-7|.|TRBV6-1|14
TGTGCCAGCTGGGGACTAGCGGGTTCCTACGAGCAGTACTTC
CASWGLAGSYEQYF
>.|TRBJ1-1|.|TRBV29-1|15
TGCAGCGTTGATAGGGGGTCAGGGGAGCTCACTGAAGCTTTCTTT
CSVDRGSGELTEAFF
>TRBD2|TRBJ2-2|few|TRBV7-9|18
TGTGCCAGCAGCCCCACCCCCGTGGTAGCGGGAGGCACCGGGGAGCTGTTTTTT
CASSPTPVVAGGTGELFF
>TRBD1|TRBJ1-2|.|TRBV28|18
TGTGCCAGCAGCCCCCTGATGGACCGGGACAGGGATTACGATGGCTACACCTTC
CASSPLMDRDRDYDGYTF
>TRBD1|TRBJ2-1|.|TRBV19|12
TGTGCTTCGGGACAGGGCTACAATGAGCAGTTCTTC
CASGQGYNEQFF
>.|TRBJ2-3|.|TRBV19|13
TGTGCCAGTAGTATCGGCCTAGTTGATACGCAGTATTTT
CASSIGLVDTQYF
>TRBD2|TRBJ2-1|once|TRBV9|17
TGTGCCAGCAGCGTAGAACTAGCGGGAGTTGGGGCCAATGAGCAGTTCTTC
CASSVELAGVGANEQFF
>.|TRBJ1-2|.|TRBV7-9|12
TGTGCCAGCAGCCTCGAGGGTTTAGAGTACACCTTC
CASSLEGLEYTF
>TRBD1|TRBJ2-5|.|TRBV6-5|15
TGTGCCAGCAGAACCAGGACAGGGAGCACAGAGACCCAGTACTTC
CASRTRTGSTETQYF
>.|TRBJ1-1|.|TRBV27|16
TGTGCCAGCAGCCCAAACAGGGCGCCACGGAACACTGAAGCTTTCTTT
CASSPNRAPRNTEAFF
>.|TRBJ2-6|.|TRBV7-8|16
TGTGCCAGCAGCTTATTAGGGGGCTCTGGGGCCAACGTCCTGACTTTC
CASSLLGGSGANVLTF
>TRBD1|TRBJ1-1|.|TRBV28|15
TGTGCCAGCAGTTCCCGGACAGGGAAGGTGACTGAAGCTTTCTTT
CASSSRTGKVTEAFF
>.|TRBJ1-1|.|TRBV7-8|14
TGTGCCAGCAGCCCCCGGGAGGGCAACACTGAAGCTTTCTTT
CASSPREGNTEAFF
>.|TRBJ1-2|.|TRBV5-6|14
TGTGCCAGCAGCTATCAGCGTCCAAACTATGGCTACACCTTC
CASSYQRPNYGYTF
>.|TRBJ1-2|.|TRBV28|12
TGTGCCAGCAGTTTGTATGGGAATGGCTACACCTTC
CASSLYGNGYTF
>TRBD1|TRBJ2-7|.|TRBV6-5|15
TGTGCCAGCAGTTACCGCGGGACAGGGTGGGTCGAGCAGTACTTC
CASSYRGTGWVEQYF
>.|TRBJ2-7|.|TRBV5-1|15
TGCGCCAGCAGCTTGGAGGCTAGCCGTGCCGCCGAGCAGTACTTC
CASSLEASRAAEQYF
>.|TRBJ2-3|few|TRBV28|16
TGTGCCAGCAGTTTATTAGGGGACAAAAGCACAGATACGCAGTATTTT
CASSLLGDKSTDTQYF
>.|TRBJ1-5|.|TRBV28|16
TGTGCCAGCAGTTTAGACGGGACACGACGCAATCAGCCCCAGCATTTT
CASSLDGTRRNQPQHF
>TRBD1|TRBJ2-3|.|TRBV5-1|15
TGCGCCAGCAGCGGACAGGGATTTGGAACAGATACGCAGTATTTT
CASSGQGFGTDTQYF
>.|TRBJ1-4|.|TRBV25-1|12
TGTGCCAGCAGTGATATTCCAGAAAAACTGTTTTTT
CASSDIPEKLFF
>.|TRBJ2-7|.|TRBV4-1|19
TGCGCCAGCAGCCAACTCGAGTACGCAGGGCGTCTTCGTACCTACGAGCAGTACTTC
CASSQLEYAGRLRTYEQYF
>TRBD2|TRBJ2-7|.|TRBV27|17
TGTGCCAGCAGTTTACAAGGCCCCCCAGCGGGAGCCTACGAGCAGTACTTC
CASSLQGPPAGAYEQYF
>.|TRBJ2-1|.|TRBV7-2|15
TGTGCCAGCAGCGGGCAGACTAGCTCCTACAATGAGCAGTTCTTC
CASSGQTSSYNEQFF
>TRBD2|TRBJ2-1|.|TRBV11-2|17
TGTGCCAGCAGCTGGGGATCGGGACTAGCGGGTTACAATGAGCAGTTCTTC
CASSWGSGLAGYNEQFF
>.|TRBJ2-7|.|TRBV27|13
TGTGCCAGCAGTCCAAACCGGGACTACGAGCAGTACTTC
CASSPNRDYEQYF
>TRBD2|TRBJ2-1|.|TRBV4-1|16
TGCGCCAGCAGCCAGTCCCAGGGACTAGCGGGAGCTGAGCAGTTCTTC
CASSQSQGLAGAEQFF
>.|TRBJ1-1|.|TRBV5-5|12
TGTGCCAGCAGCTTCATGAACACTGAAGCTTTCTTT
CASSFMNTEAFF
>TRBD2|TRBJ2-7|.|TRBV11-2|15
TGTGCCAGCACCCAGACTAGCGGGCTCTCCTACGAGCAGTACTTC
CASTQTSGLSYEQYF
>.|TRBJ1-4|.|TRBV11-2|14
TGTGCCAGCAGCAGACAGGCCTTTCGTGAAAAACTGTTTTTT
CASSRQAFREKLFF
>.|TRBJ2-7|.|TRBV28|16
TGTGCCAGCAGTTTATATACACCCGGAGGACCCTACGAGCAGTACTTC
CASSLYTPGGPYEQYF
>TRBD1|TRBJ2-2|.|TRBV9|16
TGTGCCAGCAGTGGGACAGGGCTCCCCAACACCGGGGAGCTGTTTTTT
CASSGTGLPNTGELFF
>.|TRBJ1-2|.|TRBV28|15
TGTGCCAGCAGAGTATTACTAGGGGGAGGCTATGGCTACACCTTC
CASRVLLGGGYGYTF
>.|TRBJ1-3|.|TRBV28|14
TGTGCCAGCAGTTTGGGGGGCGCAGGAAACACCATATATTTT
CASSLGGAGNTIYF
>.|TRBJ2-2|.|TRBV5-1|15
TGCGCCAGCAGCGTTAGGGTGTCGAACACCGGGGAGCTGTTTTTT
CASSVRVSNTGELFF
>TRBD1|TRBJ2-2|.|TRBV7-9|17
TGTGCCAGCAACGGGGACAGGGAATCTTTGAACACCGGGGAGCTGTTTTTT
CASNGDRESLNTGELFF
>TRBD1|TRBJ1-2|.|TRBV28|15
TGTGCCAGCAGTCCAGCCGGGACAGGGGGAAAACGCTACACCTTC
CASSPAGTGGKRYTF
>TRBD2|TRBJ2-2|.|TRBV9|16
TGTGCCAGCAGCGCCCTAGCGGGGGGGCGTACCGGGGAGCTGTTTTTT
CASSALAGGRTGELFF
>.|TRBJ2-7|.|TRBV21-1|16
TGTGCCAGCAGCAAAGGCGGGGACAGGAGCTCCTACGAGCAGTACTTC
CASSKGGDRSSYEQYF